This entry is about one T cell receptor (beta chain). This specimen belongs to a study of blood T cell repertoires in COVID-19. The CDR3 has 15 amino acids. Germline loops: CDR1 SGHTA, CDR2 FQGNSA. With V trimmed by 1 base and J by 2 bases, 4 bases remained unmatched. The protocol was immunoSEQ multiplex PCR, while the TCRdb copy is restricted to in-frame clones and leaves out a portion. The table includes roughly 330,000 clones, about 90% detected once. The sequencing sample was made of peripheral blood. The gene calls are TRBV7-2 and TRBJ2-7; 8 positions match TRBD1. This TCR was recovered from a man aged 18 to 29 who had recovered from COVID-19. The CDR3 reads CASSLVLTGAYEQYF. Here the CDR3 DNA reads TGTGCCAGCAGCTTAGTATTGACAGGGGCCTACGAGCAGTACTTC.